Listed below are T cell receptor beta chains from one sample, sequenced in a study of control samples from healthy donors and cancer patients. Sequencing used immunoSEQ multiplex PCR; TCRdb keeps in-frame clones, though not all of them. The sample holds 70,000 to 80,000 clones, 87% seen once. What was sequenced was blood. Receptor source: a woman aged 45-59 years in good health. The CDR3 runs from the conserved cysteine through the conserved F or W. D genes are given only for firm matches. Where a row states a size, it is once, few, many or the class of an expanded clone; other rows omit it.

J gene,clone size,V gene,D gene,CDR3 length,CDR3 protein,CDR3 DNA
TRBJ2-7,.,TRBV4-1,.,16,CASSPRPVDSSYEQYF,TGCGCCAGCAGCCCTCGCCCTGTGGACAGTTCCTACGAGCAGTACTTC
TRBJ1-2,.,TRBV2,.,12,CASSGQHYGYTF,TGTGCCAGCAGTGGTCAGCACTATGGCTACACCTTC
TRBJ1-1,.,TRBV7-9,.,11,CASTRTAEAFF,TGTGCCAGCACCCGGACAGCTGAAGCTTTCTTT
TRBJ2-1,.,TRBV6-5,.,13,CASSRQVFNEQFF,TGTGCCAGCAGTCGACAGGTATTCAATGAGCAGTTCTTC
TRBJ1-1,.,TRBV3-1/TRBV3-2,TRBD1,15,CASRLTGTGVPEAFF,TGTGCCAGCAGACTAACCGGGACAGGGGTCCCTGAAGCTTTCTTT
TRBJ1-1,.,TRBV11-2,.,15,CASSLVFAHNTEAFF,TGTGCCAGCAGCTTAGTCTTCGCGCATAACACTGAAGCTTTCTTT
TRBJ2-2,.,TRBV6-4,.,14,CASSEMDGTGELFF,TGTGCCAGCAGTGAAATGGACGGGACCGGGGAGCTGTTTTTT
TRBJ2-2,.,TRBV29-1,.,13,CSVVSRAAGELFF,TGCAGCGTTGTATCCAGGGCCGCCGGGGAGCTGTTTTTT
TRBJ2-1,.,TRBV9,TRBD1,14,CASSWDSNSNEQFF,TGTGCCAGCAGCTGGGACAGCAATTCCAATGAGCAGTTCTTC
TRBJ2-2,.,TRBV10-3,.,15,CAISESQALGGELFF,TGTGCCATCAGTGAGTCTCAGGCCCTCGGGGGGGAGCTGTTTTTT
TRBJ1-5,.,TRBV30,.,13,CAWSVLGNQPQHF,TGTGCCTGGAGTGTGTTGGGAAATCAGCCCCAGCATTTT
TRBJ1-4,once,TRBV6-5,TRBD1,14,CASRGQGIGEKLFF,TGTGCCAGCAGGGGACAGGGGATTGGTGAAAAACTGTTTTTT
TRBJ2-7,.,TRBV5-6,.,12,CASSLVGYEQYF,TGTGCCAGCAGCTTGGTCGGCTACGAGCAGTACTTC
TRBJ2-1,.,TRBV28,TRBD2,14,CASSPPPLAGKQFF,TGTGCCAGCAGTCCTCCCCCTCTAGCGGGAAAGCAGTTCTTC
TRBJ2-7,.,TRBV2,TRBD2,15,CASRALSGRRYEQYF,TGTGCCAGCAGGGCCCTTAGCGGGAGGAGGTACGAGCAGTACTTC
TRBJ1-1,.,TRBV5-1,.,13,CASNPEGVPEAFF,TGCGCCAGCAACCCGGAGGGCGTCCCTGAAGCTTTCTTT
TRBJ2-2,.,TRBV11-2,.,13,CASSLAPGRELFF,TGTGCCAGCAGCTTAGCCCCGGGCCGGGAGCTGTTTTTT
TRBJ1-3,.,TRBV4-2,.,16,CASSQDLLGLGNTIYF,TGTGCCAGCAGCCAAGATCTTTTAGGGCTTGGAAACACCATATATTTT
TRBJ1-1,once,TRBV12-3/TRBV12-4,.,13,CASSFGGNTEAFF,TGTGCCAGCAGTTTTGGGGGGAACACTGAAGCTTTCTTT
TRBJ1-2,.,TRBV3-1/TRBV3-2,.,16,CASSQDLAFRGNGYTF,TGTGCCAGCAGCCAAGATCTCGCATTCCGAGGGAATGGCTACACCTTC